This passage covers 20 T cell receptor beta chains from one sample sequenced in a study of vaccination and CD4 T cells after COVID-19. Regarding treatment: roughly nine-day PBMC culture with coronavirus spike peptide pools or control peptides (ViraFEST assay). Sequenced with the Oncomine TCR Beta short-read assay was DNA taken from cultured CD4+ T cells. TCRdb redid the calling of the PCR reads with MiXCR, one entry per CDR3 protein. The sample has about 14,000 distinct CDR3 sequences, less than 50% seen once. These TCRs are of unknown antigen specificity. Sample: CD4+ T cells from blood, cultured in vitro. The source of these receptors is a human donor who had recovered from COVID-19.

The V and J genes are TRBV7-8 and TRBJ2-1; D not resolved. There are 14 residues in the CDR3. Trimming stripped 2 bases from V and 5 bases from J, with 10 bases between. The germline V gene has CDR1 SGHVS and CDR2 FQNEAQ. Written as DNA, the CDR3 is TGTGCCAGCAGCTTACGTACTCTACACAATGAGCAGTTCTTC. As protein: CASSLRTLHNEQFF.

The rearrangement uses TRBV2 and TRBJ1-5, with D possibly being TRBD1 (5 bases). The CDR3 is 15 residues long. Trimming left V 7 bases short and J 2 bases short, with 15 bases between. In germline, CDR1 is SNHLY, CDR2 FYNNEI. In DNA, the CDR3 is TGTGCCAGCAAGCCCAGGGAGATGGGCAATCAGCCCCAGCATTTT. This codes for CASKPREMGNQPQHF.

The chain joins TRBV7-9 to TRBJ1-3, with D uncertain. There are 14 residues in the CDR3. Germline V lookup: CDR1 SEHNR, CDR2 FQNEAQ (reference sequence). V was pared by 1 base and J by 2 bases, with 6 bases between. The CDR3 DNA sequence: TGTGCCAGCAGCTTAGATTGGGCTGGAAACACCATATATTTT. This translates into CASSLDWAGNTIYF.

In the case of this clonotype: The junction shows a germline mismatch at one end, possibly a read error. V and J are TRBV4-3 and TRBJ2-5, with TRBD2 identical over 16 bases. There are 17 residues in the CDR3. Germline CDR1 and CDR2: LGHNA and YSLEER. CDR3 residues: CAGSPGLAGGPQETQYF. CDR3 nucleotide sequence: TGCGCCGGCAGCCCGGGACTAGCGGGAGGGCCGCAAGAGACCCAGTACTTC.

This clonotype has just a few counts. The chain has TRBV5-4 and TRBJ2-5; the match to TRBD2 covers 11 bases. Trimming took 6 bases from V and 0 from J; bases not matched to a gene: 7. This CDR3 is built from 16 residues. Germline CDR1 SGHNT, CDR2 YYREEE (reference sequence). The CDR3 nucleotides are TGTGCCAGCACCCGGGGGACTAGCGGCTACCAAGAGACCCAGTACTTC. It specifies CASTRGTSGYQETQYF.

This chain connects TRBV10-3 to TRBJ2-3; 12 nucleotides line up with TRBD2. The CDR3 totals 18 residues. The J segment lost 6 bases and the V segment lost 3 bases, leaving 13 bases of the junction unmatched. From germline, CDR1 is ENHRY and CDR2 SYGVKD. The CDR3 bases are TGTGCCATCAGTGAAATGACGACTAGCGGGAGTTTAACGGATACGCAGTATTTT. Protein product: CAISEMTTSGSLTDTQYF.

This clonotype was seen more than once but under ten times. The CDR3 DNA sequence: TGCAGTACCCCTGTGCGGACCGCGGATACGCAGTATTTT. It codes for CSTPVRTADTQYF. This chain uses TRBV20-1 with TRBJ2-3; no reliable D call. Germline CDR1 and CDR2: DFQATT and SNEGSKA (reference sequence). The CDR3 totals 13 residues. Trimming stripped 8 bases from V and 6 bases from J, with 18 bases between.

This clonotype has just a few counts. The gene calls are TRBV19 and TRBJ2-6; D uncertain. The CDR3 runs to 13 residues. Germline V gene data show CDR1 as LNHDA and CDR2 as SQIVND (reference sequence). Trimming removed 5 bases at V and 2 bases at J, with 4 bases between. CDR3: CASSETGANVLTF. Written as DNA, the CDR3 is TGTGCCAGTAGTGAGACTGGGGCCAACGTCCTGACTTTC.

This rearrangement joins TRBV20-1 to TRBJ2-7, with D perhaps given as TRBD1 or TRBD2 (5 bases each). CDR1 and CDR2 (germline): DFQATT, SNEGSKA (reference sequence). The CDR3 sequence is 13 residues long. With 3 bases removed from V and 8 bases from J, the gap between germline ends came to 17 bases. CDR3 nucleotide sequence: TGCAGTGCTAGGGGGACGGGATATACGAAGCAGTACTTC. Translated, it gives CSARGTGYTKQYF.

This clonotype was seen a handful of times. This rearrangement joins TRBV6-2 or TRBV6-3 to TRBJ2-7, with D perhaps TRBD2 (5 bases). The CDR3 sequence is 18 residues long. Trimming left V 0 bases short and J 3 bases short, with 21 bases between. Germline CDR1 and CDR2: MNHEY and SVGEGT. The CDR3 nucleotides are TGTGCCAGCAGTTACTCACTACGGCCTGGAGGCATAGACTACGAGCAGTACTTC. This encodes CASSYSLRPGGIDYEQYF.

The gene calls are TRBV7-2 and TRBJ1-3; D is unclear. The CDR3 has 12 amino acids. CDR1 and CDR2 from the germline V gene are SGHTA and FQGNSA. The V gene lost 4 bases and the J gene lost 3 bases, with 4 bases spanning the gap. The chain's CDR3 is CASSYGGNTIYF. The CDR3 DNA sequence: TGTGCCAGCAGCTACGGTGGAAACACCATATATTTT.

The gene calls are TRBV20-1 and TRBJ2-5; a possible D gene is TRBD2 (6 bases). The V end lost 0 bases, the J end lost 3 bases, and 8 bases lay between the germline ends. The CDR3 extends over 13 amino acids. Germline V CDR1 and CDR2: DFQATT, SNEGSKA (reference sequence). The CDR3 DNA follows: TGCAGTGCTAGAGAAGGAGGGAAAGAGACCCAGTACTTC. As protein: CSAREGGKETQYF.

This clonotype appeared a few times. The chain uses TRBV10-3 and TRBJ2-3, with 10 nucleotides matching TRBD2. Trimming removed 7 bases from V and 2 bases from J; junction bases left unmatched: 15. CDR1 ENHRY and CDR2 SYGVKD come from the germline V gene. There are 18 residues in the CDR3. The CDR3: CAIKSGSGRAVSTDTQYF. The CDR3 DNA reads as TGTGCCATCAAGTCAGGGAGCGGGAGGGCCGTTTCCACAGATACGCAGTATTTT.

This clonotype was detected only a few times. The V gene is TRBV6-1, the J gene TRBJ2-7; 10 bases are shared with TRBD2. The V gene's germline CDR1 is MNHNS and CDR2 SASEGT. V shed 6 bases, J shed 6 bases, and the junction held 8 bases outside the gene matches. This CDR3 comprises 14 residues. The CDR3 protein is CASSNSGRASEQYF. In nucleotides, the CDR3 is TGTGCCAGCAGCAACAGCGGGAGGGCCTCCGAGCAGTACTTC.

This chain links TRBV28 with TRBJ1-2; D not resolved. Trimming removed 1 base at V and 12 bases at J, with 24 bases between. CDR3 length: 16 amino acids. CDR1 MDHEN and CDR2 SYDVKM come from the germline V gene. Here the CDR3 DNA reads TGTGCCAGCAGTTTATTGGACGGAGGAGACCGTATGGCTAACACCTTC. Amino acid sequence: CASSLLDGGDRMANTF.

This clonotype was detected a few times. The chain has TRBV20-1 and TRBJ2-7; D is undetermined. Germline lookup yields CDR1 DFQATT and CDR2 SNEGSKA (reference sequence). Trimming stripped 3 bases from V and 6 bases from J, with 21 bases between. This CDR3 is built from 15 residues. CDR3: CSASPFNPQRSEQYF. In DNA form, the CDR3 reads TGCAGTGCTAGCCCCTTTAACCCACAGAGGAGCGAGCAGTACTTC.

This clonotype came up a few times. The rearrangement uses TRBV4-3 and TRBJ2-5; 9 nucleotides agree with TRBD1. There are 16 residues in the CDR3. V dropped 0 bases and J dropped 0; count of bases not matched to a gene: 2. Germline CDR1 is LGHNA and CDR2 is YSLEER. The CDR3 DNA follows: TGCGCCAGCAGCCAAGACTGGACAGGGGACCAAGAGACCCAGTACTTC. Translating gives CASSQDWTGDQETQYF.

The chain links TRBV5-4 to TRBJ1-2; no clear D. V lost 4 bases and J 4 bases, leaving 11 bases between the germline ends. Per the germline V gene, CDR1 is SGHNT and CDR2 is YYREEE (reference sequence). This CDR3 contains 13 residues. CDR3 in DNA: TGTGCCAGCAGCCGAACCGGGCCCTATGGCTACACCTTC. The encoded protein is CASSRTGPYGYTF.

Only a few counts were recorded for this clonotype. The rearrangement uses TRBV5-1 and TRBJ1-2, with 7 nucleotides matching TRBD1. V shed 1 base, J shed 2 bases, and the junction held 2 bases outside the gene matches. The germline V gene has CDR1 SGHRS and CDR2 YFSETQ. This CDR3 contains 14 residues. CDR3 sequence reads: CASSLLQGNYGYTF. The CDR3 nucleotides are TGCGCCAGCAGCTTGCTACAGGGGAACTATGGCTACACCTTC.

The gene calls are TRBV28 and TRBJ2-1; perhaps TRBD2 as D (6 bases). The V and J ends lost 5 bases and 7 bases respectively, with 21 bases between them. CDR3 size: 16 residues. Germline lookup yields CDR1 MDHEN and CDR2 SYDVKM. In nucleotides, the CDR3 is TGTGCCAGCAGTCCACCTCGGATCCGGGGGATGAATGAGCAGTTCTTC. Translated: CASSPPRIRGMNEQFF.